This T cell receptor (beta chain) stems from a study of T cell changes during pregnancy in multiple sclerosis. This clone was seen once. Measured with immunoSEQ multiplex PCR; TCRdb has only the in-frame clones, and not every one. The top ten hold around 2.8% of the sample, which has just over 60,000 clones, roughly 90% seen once. The CDR3 length is 16 residues. Germline assignment: CDR1 MNHNS and CDR2 SASEGT. Trimming at V came to 0 bases and at J to 4 bases, leaving 5 bases not matched to a gene. This chain links TRBV6-1 with TRBJ1-2; 10 bases map to TRBD1. The sequence was collected from a female donor in good health, enrolled as a control in a pregnancy study. The sample was peripheral blood, taken in the second trimester of pregnancy. In DNA form, the CDR3 reads TGTGCCAGCAGTGAAGCCGGGACAGGGGCTATCTATGGCTACACCTTC. This gives the protein CASSEAGTGAIYGYTF.